This T cell receptor (beta chain) emerged from a study of blood T cell repertoires in COVID-19. For the study at large: Sites in the United States, Italy and Spain provided acute and convalescent COVID-19 samples. The cDNA or gDNA used as material had been derived from T cells, B-cell-depleted T cells, or PBMCs.

From germline, CDR1 is LNHDA and CDR2 SQIVND (reference sequence). V was pared by 3 bases and J by 5 bases, with 10 bases between. The CDR3 spans 14 residues. As processed by the authors: Researchers report that nucleated cell counts were estimated from reference gene primer amplification. Sequencing used immunoSEQ multiplex PCR; TCRdb keeps in-frame clones, though not all of them. D and trimming come from the DNA, and the V and J calls and clone size come from that table. Here the sample spans about 60,000 clones, 60% to 85% being singletons. The sequencing input was peripheral blood. The V call is TRBV19, the J call TRBJ2-2, with a tentative D call TRBD1 (6 bases). The TCR sequence derives from a man aged 45 to 65 with active or convalescent COVID-19. The CDR3 nucleotides are TGTGCCAGTAGTATCAGGGGCTATACCGGGGAGCTGTTTTTT. Encoded protein: CASSIRGYTGELFF.